This note documents a single T cell receptor beta chain sequence. The antigen remains undetermined. The repertoire was sequenced with immunoSEQ multiplex PCR; TCRdb's copy has only in-frame clones and lacks some. The sample lists more than 80,000 clones, around 89% occurring once. This specimen comes from a study of cytomegalovirus exposure and HLA in healthy donors. The wider study: The 95 to 150 validation repertoires used the same platform as the 666 first-cohort repertoires, a later analysis reported. Study-wide points: The study flagged about 150 TCR beta chains as cytomegalovirus-associated. Reports indicated that the classifier achieved high specificity and sensitivity in diagnosing cytomegalovirus status.

In germline, CDR1 is MRHNA, CDR2 SNTAGT. CDR3 length equals 15 residues. Trimming cost V 0 bases and J 5 bases, with 13 bases left between them. The donors were members of the validation cohort, which comprised more than 90 subjects and was separate from the first cohort of roughly 700 subjects. The source is a young woman in good health and CMV-seropositive. The genes are TRBV6-4 and TRBJ1-2; D is undetermined. The material sequenced was PBMCs. The CDR3 region is CASSDSNGALYGYTF. The DNA for the CDR3 is TGTGCCAGCAGTGACTCGAACGGTGCCCTATATGGCTACACCTTC.